These 25 T cell receptor beta chains were sequenced from one sample in a study of blood T cell repertoires in COVID-19. Clones were read by immunoSEQ multiplex PCR, and TCRdb kept only the in-frame ones, dropping some. Among approximately 140,000 clones listed, approximately 88% were seen once. Sequencing input: PBMCs or T cells enriched from blood (not recorded which). The receptors derive from a woman aged 25 to 39 with acute COVID-19.

V is TRBV14 and J is TRBJ1-2; no reliable D call. V lost 0 bases, J lost 2 bases, and 13 bases lay in between. In germline, CDR1 is SGHDN, CDR2 FVKESK. The CDR3 sequence is 16 residues long. DNA of the CDR3: TGTGCCAGCAGCCAAGAAGAACAGCCGTTCAACTATGGCTACACCTTC. This translates into CASSQEEQPFNYGYTF. The variable domain in full, completed from reference TRBV14 and TRBJ1-2, reads EAGVTQFPSHSVIEKGQTVTLRCDPISGHDNLYWYRRVMGKEIKFLLHFVKESKQDESGMPNNRFLAERTGGTYSTLKVQPAELEDSGVYFCASSQEEQPFNYGYTFGSGTRLTVV.

On this clone: This same CDR3 is encoded by further DNA sequences in the sample. The J gene is TRBJ2-7, the V gene TRBV27; the match to TRBD2 covers 7 bases. V lost 6 bases, J lost 5 bases, and 10 bases stayed unmatched. The CDR3 extends over 14 amino acids. Germline V gene sequence: CDR1 MNHEY, CDR2 SMNVEV (reference sequence). The CDR3 sequence: CASSEAGRLDEQYF. CDR3 DNA: TGTGCCAGCAGCGAAGCGGGGCGTCTAGACGAGCAGTACTTC.

V is TRBV19 and J is TRBJ2-1; the match to TRBD2 covers 11 bases. Trimming at V came to 9 bases and at J to 1 base, leaving 2 bases not matched to a gene. Germline lookup yields CDR1 LNHDA and CDR2 SQIVND (reference sequence). The CDR3 consists of 14 residues. The CDR3 coding sequence is TGTGCCAGCGGGACTAGCGGATCCTACAATGAGCAGTTCTTC. Translation: CASGTSGSYNEQFF.

The chain has TRBV24-1 and TRBJ2-5; 7 bases are shared with TRBD1. The germline gives CDR1 KGHDR, CDR2 SFDVKD. The CDR3 is 16 amino acids. V shed 3 bases and J 4 bases; nucleotides not matched to a gene: 10. The CDR3 sequence is CATSDPLRDRGETQYF. For the CDR3, the DNA is TGTGCCACCAGTGATCCCCTCCGGGACAGAGGAGAGACCCAGTACTTC.

This clone showed up just once. This rearrangement joins TRBV2 to TRBJ2-7, with 10 bases lining up with TRBD1. Germline V gives CDR1 SNHLY, CDR2 FYNNEI. V lost 6 bases, J lost 5 bases, and 1 base stayed unmatched. The CDR3 has 12 amino acids. The CDR3 DNA reads TGTGCCAGCAGGGACAGGGGGGACGAGCAGTACTTC. Its translation is CASRDRGDEQYF.

The rearrangement joins TRBV2 to TRBJ1-2, with 7 bases aligning to TRBD1. With V trimmed by 6 bases and J by 2 bases, 0 bases remained unmatched. The CDR3 sequence is 12 residues long. Germline CDR1 SNHLY, CDR2 FYNNEI. Here the CDR3 reads CASRDRNYGYTF. The DNA for the CDR3 is TGTGCCAGCAGGGACAGGAACTATGGCTACACCTTC.

This clone was recorded a few times. At the DNA level, this CDR3 is encoded by other sequences in the same sample as well. The rearrangement links TRBV6-5 to TRBJ1-4, with 9 bases aligning to TRBD1. Germline CDR1 and CDR2: MNHEY and SVGAGI. This CDR3 comprises 15 residues. V lost 0 bases, J lost 8 bases, and 4 bases stayed unmatched. The CDR3: CASSYSGTGREKLFF. The CDR3 nucleotides are TGTGCCAGCAGTTACTCTGGGACAGGGCGAGAAAAACTGTTTTTT.

The V call is TRBV6-2 or TRBV6-3, the J call TRBJ2-3, with TRBD2 matching over 13 bases. There are 19 residues in the CDR3. Trimming at V came to 0 bases and at J to 6 bases, leaving 12 bases not matched to a gene. The germline V gene encodes CDR1 MNHEY and CDR2 SVGEGT. CDR3 loop: CASSYSPRTSGSLSDTQYF. CDR3 in DNA: TGTGCCAGCAGTTACTCACCCCGGACTAGCGGGAGTCTGTCGGATACGCAGTATTTT.

The genes are TRBV18 and TRBJ1-2; D gene unclear. Trimming took off 6 bases at V and 5 bases at J, with 16 bases between the two ends. The CDR3 length is 14 residues. The germline CDR1 and CDR2 sequences are KGHSH and LQKENI. As DNA, the CDR3 is TGTGCCAGCTCTCCTTTACTCGAGGATTATGGCTACACCTTC. Protein product: CASSPLLEDYGYTF.

J is TRBJ1-6 and V is TRBV19; 9 nucleotides align to TRBD1. Germline V gene lookup returns CDR1 LNHDA and CDR2 SQIVND (reference sequence). There are 15 residues in the CDR3. The V gene end was trimmed by 6 bases and the J gene end by 6 bases; junction bases not matched to a gene: 6. The CDR3 here is CASRSDRGRNSPLHF. CDR3 in DNA: TGTGCCAGTAGATCGGACAGGGGACGTAATTCACCCCTCCACTTT.

This clone was seen just once. V usage is TRBV29-1 and J usage is TRBJ1-2; D remains unclear. Germline assignment: CDR1 SQVTM and CDR2 ANQGSEA. The CDR3 covers 9 residues. V lost 6 bases and J 3 bases, leaving 2 bases between the germline ends. The CDR3: CSVDYGYTF. CDR3 bases: TGCAGCGTCGACTATGGCTACACCTTC.

V gene TRBV29-1 combines with J gene TRBJ2-1; 11 nucleotides align to TRBD2. Germline CDR1 and CDR2: SQVTM and ANQGSEA. This CDR3 has 15 residues. The V gene end was trimmed by 6 bases and the J gene end by 6 bases; junction bases not matched to a gene: 10. The DNA of the CDR3 is TGCAGCGTGGCTAAACTAGCGGGAGTGGCCAATGAGCAGTTCTTC. Encoded protein: CSVAKLAGVANEQFF.

The chain employs TRBV19 and TRBJ1-2; D is possibly TRBD1 (6 bases). This CDR3 comprises 15 residues. V lost 11 bases and J 4 bases, leaving 23 bases between the germline ends. The V gene's germline CDR1 is LNHDA and CDR2 SQIVND (reference sequence). The CDR3 loop reads CAATKGVGGTYGYTF. The CDR3 coding sequence is TGTGCCGCAACCAAGGGGGTCGGCGGTACCTATGGCTACACCTTC.

The V and J genes are TRBV3-1 (or the pseudogene TRBV3-2) and TRBJ2-3, with a possible D match to TRBD2 (9 bases). The germline gives CDR1 LGHDT, CDR2 YNNKEL (reference sequence). V was cut by 6 bases and J by 3 bases, with 40 bases left in between. This CDR3 has 23 residues. CDR3 protein: CASRVSDRGWASGTPVGTDTQYF. For the CDR3, the DNA is TGTGCCAGCAGGGTGTCAGACAGGGGCTGGGCTAGCGGGACCCCGGTTGGGACAGATACGCAGTATTTT.

The rearrangement links TRBV4-1 to TRBJ2-3, with D maybe TRBD1 (6 bases). V lost 1 base to trimming and J lost 3 bases, with 11 bases between them. Germline CDR1 MGHRA, CDR2 YSYEKL. The CDR3 contains 15 residues. This chain's CDR3 is CASSQVGTGTDTQYF. The CDR3 DNA sequence: TGCGCCAGCAGCCAAGTGGGTACAGGGACAGATACGCAGTATTTT.

V usage is TRBV19 and J usage is TRBJ2-1, with D tentatively TRBD2 (6 bases). V lost 4 bases and J lost 0, with 16 bases in between. CDR1 is LNHDA, CDR2 SQIVND, per germline (reference sequence). This CDR3 is 17 amino acids long. In DNA form, the CDR3 reads TGTGCCAGTAGTAACCCCTTAGCGGCCAGCTCCTACAATGAGCAGTTCTTC. Its protein is CASSNPLAASSYNEQFF.

J is TRBJ2-2 and V is TRBV7-6, with 13 bases identical to TRBD2. Germline assignment: CDR1 SGHVS and CDR2 FNYEAQ. The CDR3 has 17 amino acids. With 4 bases clipped from V and 5 bases from J, the junction kept 7 bases outside the gene matches. CDR3 in DNA: TGTGCCAGCAGCTCCGGACTAGCGGGAGATGGGACCGGGGAGCTGTTTTTT. Translated, it gives CASSSGLAGDGTGELFF.

This chain joins TRBV12-3 or TRBV12-4 and TRBJ1-3; 7 bases align to TRBD1. CDR3 size: 13 residues. V dropped 6 bases and J dropped 4; count of bases not matched to a gene: 3. The CDR3 sequence: CASRDRAGNTIYF. Here the CDR3 DNA reads TGTGCCAGCAGAGACAGGGCAGGAAACACCATATATTTT.

The V call is TRBV7-2, the J call TRBJ2-2, with TRBD1 as a possible D gene (6 bases). Germline lookup yields CDR1 SGHTA and CDR2 FQGNSA. The V gene lost 6 bases and the J gene lost 7 bases, with 21 bases spanning the gap. This CDR3 spans 16 amino acids. CDR3 DNA sequence: TGTGCCAGCAGATTGACAGCCGGGACATTTGGCGGGGAGCTGTTTTTT. Its translation is CASRLTAGTFGGELFF.

The genes are TRBV3-1 (or the pseudogene TRBV3-2) and TRBJ2-4, with TRBD2 identical over 8 bases. This CDR3 is 11 amino acids long. J gave up 13 bases and V 3 bases, and 2 bases lay outside the gene matches. CDR1 is LGHDT, CDR2 YNNKEL, per germline (reference sequence). In DNA, the CDR3 is TGTGCCAGCAGCCACCGCGGGGGGCAGTACTTC. Its protein product is CASSHRGGQYF.

In nucleotides, the CDR3 is TGCACCAGCAGCCAAGATGGGGGACTAGCGGGATACGAGTGGGAAGATGAGACCCAGTACTTC. Translation: CTSSQDGGLAGYEWEDETQYF. The chain combines TRBV1 with TRBJ2-5; the table's D call of TRBD2 was not tested on the DNA. TRBV1 is shown as a pseudogene. CDR3 length: 21 amino acids.

The rearrangement uses TRBV11-3 and TRBJ2-7; 9 positions agree with TRBD1. CDR1 and CDR2 from the germline V gene are SGHNT and YENEEA. After removal of 4 bases from V and 0 bases from J, the junction contained 1 base not matched to a gene. This CDR3 comprises 14 residues. The CDR3 coding sequence is TGTGCCAGCAGCTCGGACAGGGGCTCCTACGAGCAGTACTTC. It encodes CASSSDRGSYEQYF. The variable domain in full, with the rest retrieved from reference TRBV11-3 and TRBJ2-7, is EAGVVQSPRYKIIEKKQPVAFWCNPISGHNTLYWYLQNLGQGPELLIRYENEEAVDDSQLPKDRFSAERLKGVDSTLKIQPAELGDSAVYLCASSSDRGSYEQYFGPGTRLTVT.

Here the CDR3 DNA reads TGTGCCAGCAGTTACAGGGGCTTGAAGCCCCAGCATTTT. Residues: CASSYRGLKPQHF. This chain joins TRBV6-2 or TRBV6-3 and TRBJ1-5, with a possible D match to TRBD1 (5 bases). V was shortened by 2 bases and J by 8 bases, with 10 bases between the two germline ends. Germline lookup yields CDR1 MNHEY and CDR2 SVGEGT. The length of the CDR3 is 13 residues.

This clone has just one count. The chain joins TRBV5-1 to TRBJ2-5, with 10 positions matching TRBD2. V trimming: 1 base; J trimming: 5 bases; junction bases outside the gene matches: 5. The CDR3 has 15 amino acids. Germline V gene data show CDR1 as SGHRS and CDR2 as YFSETQ. The CDR3 protein is CASSLRAGGSETQYF. DNA for the CDR3: TGCGCCAGCAGCTTGAGAGCGGGAGGGTCGGAGACCCAGTACTTC.

The chain carries TRBV5-1 and TRBJ2-5, with D perhaps TRBD2 (6 bases). CDR1 is SGHRS and CDR2 is YFSETQ in the germline V gene. This CDR3 is built from 13 residues. V was pared by 4 bases and J by 3 bases, with 10 bases between. Written as DNA, the CDR3 is TGCGCCAGCAGCGCGGCTAGCGAAGAGACCCAGTACTTC. This sequence encodes CASSAASEETQYF.